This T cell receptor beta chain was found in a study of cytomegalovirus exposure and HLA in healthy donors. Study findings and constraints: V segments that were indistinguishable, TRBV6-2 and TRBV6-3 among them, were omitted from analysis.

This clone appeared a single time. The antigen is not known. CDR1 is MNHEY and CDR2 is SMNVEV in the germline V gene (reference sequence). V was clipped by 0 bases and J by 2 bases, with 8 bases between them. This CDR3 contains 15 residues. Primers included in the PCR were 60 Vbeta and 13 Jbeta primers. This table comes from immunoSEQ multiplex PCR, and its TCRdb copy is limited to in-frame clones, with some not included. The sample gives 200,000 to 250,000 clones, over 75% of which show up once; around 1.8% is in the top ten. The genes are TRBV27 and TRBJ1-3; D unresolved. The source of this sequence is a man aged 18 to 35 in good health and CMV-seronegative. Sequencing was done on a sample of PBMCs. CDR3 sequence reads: CASSLSYSPGNTIYF. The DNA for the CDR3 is TGTGCCAGCAGTTTATCCTACAGCCCTGGAAACACCATATATTTT.